One sample yielded the 19 T cell receptor beta chains listed below, sequenced in a study of CD8+ T cells in alopecia areata. Isolated RNA was reverse transcribed into cDNA used as the sequencing template. Some clones are missing from TCRdb's copy, which holds only in-frame ones; the method was immunoSEQ multiplex PCR. The repertoire holds hundreds of thousands of clones, about 60% seen once, with approximately 0.45% in the top ten. The sample in question was CD4+ T cells sorted from blood, obtained at week 0. These receptors were collected from a human donor with alopecia areata.

This chain uses TRBV11-2 with TRBJ2-1, with D perhaps TRBD1 or TRBD2 (5 bases each). The germline V gene encodes CDR1 SGHAT and CDR2 FQNNGV. V was shortened by 0 bases and J by 15 bases, with 15 bases between the two germline ends. There are 13 residues in the CDR3. CDR3 nucleotide sequence: TGTGCCAGCAGCTTAGATAGGGGAGCGTTGAGGTTCTTC. This codes for CASSLDRGALRFF.

The J gene is TRBJ1-5, the V gene TRBV2; possibly TRBD1 for D (6 bases). Trimming shortened V by 7 bases and J by 7 bases, and 11 bases separated the two germline ends. The germline gives CDR1 SNHLY, CDR2 FYNNEI. The CDR3 runs 12 residues. The CDR3 here is CASNLDRQPQHF. As DNA, the CDR3 is TGTGCCAGCAATCTCGACAGGCAGCCCCAGCATTTT.

The V gene is TRBV27, the J gene TRBJ2-7; 7 bases agree with TRBD1. V lost 2 bases to trimming and J lost 4 bases; unmatched junction nucleotides: 8. This CDR3 has 15 amino acids. Germline CDR1 MNHEY, CDR2 SMNVEV (reference sequence). CDR3 loop: CASSLRPAGGYEQYF. The CDR3 DNA reads TGTGCCAGCAGTTTACGACCGGCAGGGGGATACGAGCAGTACTTC.

V gene TRBV2 combines with J gene TRBJ2-5; TRBD1 matches at 7 bases. J was trimmed by 5 bases and V by 6 bases; bases with no gene match: 6. The CDR3 consists of 13 residues. Germline CDR1 and CDR2: SNHLY and FYNNEI. In DNA form, the CDR3 reads TGTGCCAGCAGGCAGACAGGGATCGAGACCCAGTACTTC. It translates to CASRQTGIETQYF.

There are a few counts of this clone. The chain has TRBV30 and TRBJ1-3; D remains ambiguous. Per germline, CDR1 GTSNPN and CDR2 SVGIG (reference sequence). The CDR3 is made up of 12 amino acids. V gave up 3 bases and J gave up 4 bases, with 7 bases separating them. The CDR3 nucleotides read TGTGCCTGGAGGGGTACCGGAAACACCATATATTTT. Translated: CAWRGTGNTIYF.

This clone was seen only once. The rearrangement uses TRBV6-5 and TRBJ2-7; 9 bases fit TRBD1. After removal of 6 bases from V and 1 base from J, the junction contained 7 bases not matched to a gene. This CDR3 is built from 15 residues. Germline CDR1 reads MNHEY; CDR2 reads SVGAGI. CDR3 loop: CASRLDRGPSYEQYF. The CDR3 nucleotides read TGTGCCAGCAGGTTGGACAGGGGCCCTTCCTACGAGCAGTACTTC.

The chain employs TRBV27 and TRBJ2-6; D may match TRBD1 or TRBD2 (5 bases each). The CDR3 sequence is 15 residues long. The germline gives CDR1 MNHEY, CDR2 SMNVEV (reference sequence). Trimming removed 6 bases at V and 0 bases at J, with 9 bases between. CDR3 nucleotide sequence: TGTGCCAGCAGGAAGGGGACCTCTGGGGCCAACGTCCTGACTTTC. This gives the protein CASRKGTSGANVLTF.

The genes are TRBV5-6 and TRBJ1-1, with 7 positions matching TRBD1. The germline V gene encodes CDR1 SGHDT and CDR2 YYEEEE. The V segment lost 0 bases and the J segment 1 base; nucleotides outside the gene matches: 3. The CDR3 is made up of 15 amino acids. CDR3 residues: CASSLVDRSNTEAFF. The DNA of the CDR3 is TGTGCCAGCAGCTTGGTGGACAGGTCGAACACTGAAGCTTTCTTT.

The chain recombines TRBV29-1 with TRBJ1-2; perhaps TRBD1 as D (6 bases). V shed 7 bases and J shed 7 bases, with 16 bases lying between them. The CDR3 has 12 amino acids. Germline-derived CDR1 and CDR2 are SQVTM and ANQGSEA. CDR3 sequence reads: CSDKTGISGYTF. The CDR3 DNA reads TGCAGCGATAAAACAGGGATTAGTGGCTACACCTTC.

The chain recombines TRBV18 with TRBJ1-2; unclear D gene. The V end lost 4 bases, the J end lost 0 bases, and 9 bases lay between the germline ends. Germline assignment: CDR1 KGHSH and CDR2 LQKENI. CDR3 length: 14 residues. CDR3 amino acids: CASSLQTANYGYTF. The CDR3 DNA reads TGTGCCAGCTCACTCCAGACCGCTAACTATGGCTACACCTTC.

This sequence joins TRBV9 and TRBJ1-5; 10 bases agree with TRBD1. Losses at the gene ends were 3 bases for V and 5 bases for J; bases not matched to a gene: 5. Germline CDR1 reads SGDLS; CDR2 reads YYNGEE. There are 15 residues in the CDR3. CDR3 in DNA: TGTGCCAGCAGCGCCGGGACAGGGGATGATCAGCCCCAGCATTTT. Residues: CASSAGTGDDQPQHF.

This clone was seen a handful of times. V and J are TRBV29-1 and TRBJ1-1; D is ambiguous. This CDR3 is built from 15 residues. Germline V gives CDR1 SQVTM, CDR2 ANQGSEA. V gave up 4 bases and J gave up 0 bases, with 15 bases separating them. CDR3 sequence reads: CSVAPALRVNTEAFF. CDR3 DNA: TGCAGCGTTGCTCCCGCTCTAAGGGTGAACACTGAAGCTTTCTTT.

This sequence joins TRBV25-1 and TRBJ1-2, with D hard to call. The CDR3 contains 15 residues. Germline-derived CDR1 and CDR2 are MGHDK and SYGVNS. Between the trimmed V and J ends, which lost 6 bases and 5 bases, there was a span of 19 bases. CDR3 region: CASRSTGTGEYGYTF. The DNA of the CDR3 is TGTGCCAGCAGAAGTACGGGCACGGGCGAGTATGGCTACACCTTC.

This chain joins TRBV7-2 and TRBJ2-5, with TRBD2 matching 9 bases. This CDR3 has 16 residues. The V gene's germline CDR1 is SGHTA and CDR2 FQGNSA. V trimming: 2 bases; J trimming: 5 bases; junction bases outside the gene matches: 9. Written as DNA, the CDR3 is TGTGCCAGCAGCTTAACCGCTAGCGGGATGGTGGAGACCCAGTACTTC. Its translation is CASSLTASGMVETQYF.

V and J are TRBV18 and TRBJ1-5, with D hard to call. Germline lookup yields CDR1 KGHSH and CDR2 LQKENI. Trimming removed 8 bases from V and 7 bases from J, with 15 bases in between. The CDR3 sequence is 13 residues long. CDR3 residues: CASANDNSQPQHF. The CDR3 region has the DNA TGTGCCAGCGCGAACGACAATTCCCAGCCCCAGCATTTT.

The V call is TRBV4-1, the J call TRBJ1-2, with D uncertain. This CDR3 comprises 15 residues. Germline CDR1 reads MGHRA; CDR2 reads YSYEKL. Deletions cut 0 bases from V and 3 bases from J, with 11 bases between. The DNA of the CDR3 is TGCGCCAGCAGCCAAGAAGAACGGCCCGACTATGGCTACACCTTC. This sequence encodes CASSQEERPDYGYTF.

The J gene is TRBJ1-1, the V gene TRBV10-3, with D possibly matching TRBD1 (5 bases). The germline V gene has CDR1 ENHRY and CDR2 SYGVKD. V was clipped by 8 bases and J by 4 bases, with 17 bases between them. The length of the CDR3 is 14 residues. The CDR3 region is CAIQKGTTSTEAFF. DNA of the CDR3: TGTGCCATCCAAAAAGGGACGACCTCCACTGAAGCTTTCTTT.

This clone appeared a few times. The J gene is TRBJ1-4, the V gene TRBV11-2; possibly TRBD1 for D (5 bases). The germline V and J ends were trimmed by 5 bases and 4 bases, with 14 bases remaining between them. The CDR3 contains 15 residues. The V gene's germline CDR1 is SGHAT and CDR2 FQNNGV. The CDR3 nucleotides read TGTGCCAGCAGCCAAGATGGGGGATATAATGAAAAACTGTTTTTT. Translation: CASSQDGGYNEKLFF.

This chain links TRBV30 with TRBJ1-3; no definite D call. V shed 2 bases and J shed 4 bases, with 6 bases lying between them. The CDR3 has 12 residues. Per the germline V gene, CDR1 is GTSNPN and CDR2 is SVGIG (reference sequence). CDR3 in DNA: TGTGCCTGGAGTTCCACCGGAAACACCATATATTTT. Residues: CAWSSTGNTIYF.